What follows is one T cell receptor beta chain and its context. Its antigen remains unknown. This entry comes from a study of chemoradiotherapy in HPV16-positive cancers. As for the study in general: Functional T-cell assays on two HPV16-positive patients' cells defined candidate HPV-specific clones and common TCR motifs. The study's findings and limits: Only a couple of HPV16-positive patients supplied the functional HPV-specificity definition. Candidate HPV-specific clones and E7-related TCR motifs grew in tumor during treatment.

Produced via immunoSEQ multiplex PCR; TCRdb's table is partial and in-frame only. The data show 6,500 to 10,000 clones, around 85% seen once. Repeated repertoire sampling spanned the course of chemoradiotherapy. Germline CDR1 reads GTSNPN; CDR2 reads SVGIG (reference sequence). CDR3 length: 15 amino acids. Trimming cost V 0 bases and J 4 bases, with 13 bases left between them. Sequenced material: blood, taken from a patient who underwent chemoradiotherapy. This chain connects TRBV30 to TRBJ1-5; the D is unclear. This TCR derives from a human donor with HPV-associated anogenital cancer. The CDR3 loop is CAWSVLGSSNQPQHF. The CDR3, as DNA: TGTGCCTGGAGTGTATTGGGCAGTAGTAATCAGCCCCAGCATTTT.